This entry lists 14 T cell receptor beta chains sequenced from one sample in a study of CD8 T cells in ankylosing spondylitis. These receptors are not linked to any known antigen. Study-wide results and caveats: For ankylosing spondylitis blood, a TCR beta motif of seven to nine highly homologous variants appeared characteristic.

TCRdb processed the 5' RACE reads anew with MiXCR; each CDR3 protein has one entry. Here the sample spans hundreds of thousands of distinct CDR3 sequences, more than 9.5% being singletons. The sequencing sample was made of blood, either unsorted or a sorted T cell fraction (not recorded which). The receptor source for this set is a male donor with ankylosing spondylitis.

This chain connects TRBV27 to TRBJ2-2; a possible D gene is TRBD1 (6 bases). The CDR3 consists of 12 residues. Germline CDR1 and CDR2: MNHEY and SMNVEV (reference sequence). Trimming cost V 8 bases and J 11 bases, with 15 bases left between them. CDR3 loop: CASLWGTRELFF. Here the CDR3 DNA reads TGTGCCAGCCTCTGGGGGACACGTGAGCTGTTTTTT.

At least ten counts were recorded for this clonotype. This chain links TRBV10-3 with TRBJ2-3; 10 nucleotides line up with TRBD2. V was clipped by 2 bases and J by 4 bases; unmatched bases: 6. The CDR3 spans 16 residues. The germline V gene encodes CDR1 ENHRY and CDR2 SYGVKD. The CDR3 sequence is CAISEGLAEEADTQYF. The CDR3 coding sequence is TGTGCCATCAGTGAGGGACTAGCGGAAGAGGCAGATACGCAGTATTTT.

This clonotype was seen a handful of times. V gene TRBV12-3 or TRBV12-4 combines with J gene TRBJ1-2; D is perhaps TRBD1 (5 bases). V lost 5 bases and J lost 4, with 11 bases in between. The CDR3 consists of 13 residues. The CDR3 sequence is CASSPGNSYGYTF. CDR3 bases: TGTGCCAGCAGTCCAGGGAACAGCTATGGCTACACCTTC.

This clonotype has at least ten counts. The V gene is TRBV15, the J gene TRBJ2-1, with a weak D call TRBD2 (5 bases). V was clipped by 0 bases and J by 6 bases, with 12 bases between them. The CDR3 spans 15 residues. Germline V gene data show CDR1 as LNHNV and CDR2 as YYDKDF (reference sequence). The CDR3 nucleotides read TGTGCCACCAGCAGAGAGTTGGACTTGACCAATGAGCAGTTCTTC. Protein product: CATSRELDLTNEQFF.

In this sample, this clonotype turned up a few times. The chain couples TRBV27 to TRBJ2-1, with 8 bases identical to TRBD1. The CDR3 has 17 residues. Per the germline V gene, CDR1 is MNHEY and CDR2 is SMNVEV (reference sequence). The V segment lost 3 bases and the J segment 2 bases; nucleotides outside the gene matches: 9. For the CDR3, the DNA is TGTGCCAGCAGTTTGCAATCAGTGACAGGGGCCTACAATGAGCAGTTCTTC. As protein: CASSLQSVTGAYNEQFF.

The chain joins TRBV4-2 to TRBJ1-2; maybe TRBD1 (6 bases). This CDR3 is 16 amino acids long. Germline CDR1 reads LGHNA; CDR2 reads YNFKEQ. The ends were cut back, 1 base at V and 0 bases at J, with 12 bases in the middle. CDR3: CASSQVRTEANYGYTF. As DNA, the CDR3 is TGTGCCAGCAGCCAAGTTAGGACAGAAGCTAACTATGGCTACACCTTC.

This clonotype turned up a few times. V gene TRBV9 combines with J gene TRBJ2-3; D is perhaps TRBD2 (7 bases). V was shortened by 3 bases and J by 5 bases, with 10 bases between the two germline ends. This CDR3 has 13 residues. Germline assignment: CDR1 SGDLS and CDR2 YYNGEE. The CDR3 spells CASSAGGLDTQYF. CDR3 sequence (DNA): TGTGCCAGCAGCGCGGGGGGCCTAGATACGCAGTATTTT.

This clonotype appeared a few times. The J gene is TRBJ1-1, the V gene TRBV5-1; tentative D call: TRBD1 (6 bases). V was cut by 0 bases and J by 7 bases, with 13 bases left in between. This CDR3 has 14 amino acids. Germline V gives CDR1 SGHRS, CDR2 YFSETQ. The DNA for the CDR3 is TGCGCCAGCAGCTTGGGTCAACAGGGCGATGAAGCTTTCTTT. The encoded protein is CASSLGQQGDEAFF.

This clonotype was counted between two and nine times. The chain joins TRBV6-1 to TRBJ1-5, with D perhaps matching TRBD1 (5 bases). This CDR3 spans 14 amino acids. Per germline, CDR1 MNHNS and CDR2 SASEGT. V was clipped by 7 bases and J by 1 base, with 11 bases between them. The chain's CDR3 is CASTQGGSNQPQHF. The CDR3 DNA follows: TGTGCCAGCACTCAGGGTGGGAGCAATCAGCCCCAGCATTTT.

V usage is TRBV20-1 and J usage is TRBJ2-2; 11 bases align to TRBD2. CDR1 is DFQATT and CDR2 is SNEGSKA in the germline V gene (reference sequence). The CDR3 spans 18 residues. With 0 bases clipped from V and 0 bases from J, the junction kept 6 bases outside the gene matches. In nucleotides, the CDR3 is TGCAGTGCTAGAGAGGCTAGCGGGAGGACAACGAACACCGGGGAGCTGTTTTTT. Protein: CSAREASGRTTNTGELFF.

The rearrangement joins TRBV20-1 to TRBJ2-7, with D possibly being TRBD1 or TRBD2 (5 bases each). The CDR3 is made up of 13 amino acids. Deletions cut 3 bases from V and 3 bases from J, with 12 bases between. Germline V gene sequence: CDR1 DFQATT, CDR2 SNEGSKA (reference sequence). In DNA form, the CDR3 reads TGCAGTGCTAGTCGGGACCCCTACTACGAGCAGTACTTC. As protein: CSASRDPYYEQYF.

The rearrangement uses TRBV12-3 or TRBV12-4 and TRBJ1-3; D uncertain. V shed 3 bases and J shed 1 base, with 7 bases lying between them. The CDR3 spans 14 residues. The CDR3 region has the DNA TGTGCCAGCAGTTTGGTACAGTCTGGAAACACCATATATTTT. It yields the protein CASSLVQSGNTIYF.

A few counts support this clonotype. The J gene is TRBJ2-3, the V gene TRBV20-1; D tentatively fits TRBD1 or TRBD2 (6 bases each). Germline V gives CDR1 DFQATT, CDR2 SNEGSKA (reference sequence). This CDR3 is 15 amino acids long. V lost 0 bases to trimming and J lost 1 base, with 11 bases between them. CDR3 nucleotide sequence: TGCAGTGCTAGAGATATGAGGGGGGGCACAGATACGCAGTATTTT. Amino acid sequence: CSARDMRGGTDTQYF.

The chain is built from TRBV13 and TRBJ1-6; no reliable D call. Trimming shortened V by 5 bases and J by 9 bases, and 11 bases separated the two germline ends. Germline CDR1 reads PRHDT; CDR2 reads FYEKMQ (reference sequence). The CDR3 covers 13 residues. The CDR3 protein is CASSNRGISPLHF. CDR3 nucleotides: TGTGCCAGCAGCAACCGAGGGATTTCACCCCTCCACTTT.